These T cell receptor beta chains were read from a single sample in a study of siplizumab effects on memory and regulatory T cells. Some clones are missing from TCRdb's copy, which holds only in-frame ones; the method was immunoSEQ multiplex PCR. The sample shows approximately 120,000 clones, 93% of them seen only once. Material for sequencing was non-Treg CD4+ T cells sorted from blood. These receptors were taken from a human donor in good health. The CDR3 runs from the conserved cysteine through the conserved F or W. Each record gives: V gene, J gene, clone size, D gene, CDR3 protein, CDR3 DNA. D genes are given only for firm matches. Size values are once, few and many counts, or a class for expanded clones, and some rows have none.

>TRBV7-8|TRBJ2-1|.|.
CASSPAMNEQFF
TGTGCCAGCAGCCCAGCCATGAATGAGCAGTTCTTC
>TRBV19|TRBJ1-1|.|.
CASSRRRGADTEAFF
TGTGCCAGTAGTCGACGACGCGGGGCTGACACTGAAGCTTTCTTT
>TRBV9|TRBJ1-1|few|.
CASSDGEGTEAFF
TGTGCCAGCAGCGACGGGGAGGGCACTGAAGCTTTCTTT
>TRBV7-6|TRBJ2-6|.|TRBD1
CASSLVTGAGANVLTF
TGTGCCAGCAGCTTAGTTACAGGGGCTGGGGCCAACGTCCTGACTTTC
>TRBV6-1|TRBJ1-1|.|.
CASSELLANTEAFF
TGTGCCAGCAGTGAATTACTGGCCAACACTGAAGCTTTCTTT
>TRBV12-5|TRBJ1-1|.|.
CASGSAGGTEAFF
TGTGCTAGTGGTTCCGCGGGGGGTACTGAAGCTTTCTTT
>TRBV20-1|TRBJ2-1|.|.
CSASTKNEQFF
TGCAGTGCTAGTACGAAGAATGAGCAGTTCTTC
>TRBV7-2|TRBJ1-1|.|.
CASSPRTIMNTEAFF
TGTGCCAGCAGCCCCCGGACAATTATGAACACTGAAGCTTTCTTT
>TRBV7-2|TRBJ2-5|.|.
CASSLSGYQETQYF
TGTGCCAGCAGCTTATCGGGGTACCAAGAGACCCAGTACTTC
>TRBV9|TRBJ2-3|.|.
CASTSQGGVTDTQYF
TGTGCCAGCACCAGTCAGGGGGGGGTAACAGATACGCAGTATTTT
>TRBV2|TRBJ2-2|.|.
CASTEGQGSTGELFF
TGTGCCAGCACCGAGGGGCAGGGGTCCACCGGGGAGCTGTTTTTT
>TRBV7-3|TRBJ1-1|.|.
CASSSTGFNTEAFF
TGTGCCAGCAGCTCAACAGGGTTCAACACTGAAGCTTTCTTT
>TRBV29-1|TRBJ2-4|.|.
CSVDPGGGNIQYF
TGCAGCGTTGACCCAGGGGGAGGGAACATTCAGTACTTC
>TRBV9|TRBJ2-1|.|.
CASSLTGTLYPNEQFF
TGTGCCAGCAGCCTCACCGGGACCCTATACCCCAATGAGCAGTTCTTC
>TRBV4-1|TRBJ2-2|.|TRBD2
CASSHPGRGGTGELFF
TGCGCCAGCAGCCACCCCGGGAGGGGAGGGACCGGGGAGCTGTTTTTT
>TRBV5-6|TRBJ1-1|.|TRBD1
CASSLFRTGDWAEAFF
TGTGCCAGCAGCTTGTTTAGGACAGGGGATTGGGCTGAAGCTTTCTTT
>TRBV7-2|TRBJ2-1|.|.
CASSLSRDNEQFF
TGTGCCAGCAGCTTATCCAGAGACAATGAGCAGTTCTTC
>TRBV19|TRBJ2-1|.|.
CASSTPPFGGFEQFF
TGTGCCAGTAGTACACCTCCTTTTGGGGGCTTTGAGCAGTTCTTC
>TRBV7-2|TRBJ1-2|.|.
CASSTRSAGTRRGYTF
TGTGCCAGCAGCACGAGATCGGCAGGGACCAGGCGTGGCTACACCTTC
>TRBV6-5|TRBJ1-1|.|.
CASSLRGTEAFF
TGTGCCAGCAGTCTCAGGGGAACTGAAGCTTTCTTT
>TRBV6-5|TRBJ1-2|.|.
CASSYSRTAVGYTF
TGTGCCAGCAGTTACTCCAGAACCGCGGTTGGCTACACCTTC
>TRBV9|TRBJ2-3|.|TRBD2
CASSAPVGPSGVTDTQYF
TGTGCCAGCAGCGCCCCCGTCGGGCCTAGCGGGGTCACAGATACGCAGTATTTT